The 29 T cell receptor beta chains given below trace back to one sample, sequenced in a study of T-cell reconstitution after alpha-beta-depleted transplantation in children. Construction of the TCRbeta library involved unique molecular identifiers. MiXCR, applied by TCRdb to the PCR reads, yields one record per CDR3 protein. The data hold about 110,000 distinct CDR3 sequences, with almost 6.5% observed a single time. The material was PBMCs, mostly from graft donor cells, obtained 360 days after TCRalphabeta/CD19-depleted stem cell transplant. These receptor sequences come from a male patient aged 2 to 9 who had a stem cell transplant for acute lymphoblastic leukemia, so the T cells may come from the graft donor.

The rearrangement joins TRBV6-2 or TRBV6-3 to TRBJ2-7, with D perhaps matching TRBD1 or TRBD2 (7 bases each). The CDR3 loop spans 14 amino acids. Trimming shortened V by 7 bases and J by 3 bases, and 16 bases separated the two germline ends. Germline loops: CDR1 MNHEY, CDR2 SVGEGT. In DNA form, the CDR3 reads TGTGCCAGCACCCAGACAGGGAGGGTCTACGAGCAGTACTTC. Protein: CASTQTGRVYEQYF.

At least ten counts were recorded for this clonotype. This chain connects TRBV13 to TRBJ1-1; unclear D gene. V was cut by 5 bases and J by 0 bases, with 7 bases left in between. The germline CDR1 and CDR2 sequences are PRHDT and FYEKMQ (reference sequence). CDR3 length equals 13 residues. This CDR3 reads CASSPEMNTEAFF. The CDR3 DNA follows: TGTGCCAGCAGCCCGGAGATGAACACTGAAGCTTTCTTT.

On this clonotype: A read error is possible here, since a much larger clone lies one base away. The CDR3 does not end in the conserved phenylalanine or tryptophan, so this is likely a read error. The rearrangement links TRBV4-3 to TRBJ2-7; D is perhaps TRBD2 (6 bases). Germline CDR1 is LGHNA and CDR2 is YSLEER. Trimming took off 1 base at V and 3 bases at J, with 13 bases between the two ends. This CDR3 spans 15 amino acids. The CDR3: CASSQALAPFYEQYL. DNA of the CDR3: TGCGCCAGCAGCCAAGCACTAGCACCGTTCTACGAGCAGTACCTC.

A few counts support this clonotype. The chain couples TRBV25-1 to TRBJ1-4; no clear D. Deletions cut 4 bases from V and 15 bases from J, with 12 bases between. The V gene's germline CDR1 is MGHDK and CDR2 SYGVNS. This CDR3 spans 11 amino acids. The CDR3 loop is CASSVSLRVFF. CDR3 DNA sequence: TGTGCCAGCAGTGTAAGCCTCCGGGTGTTTTTT.

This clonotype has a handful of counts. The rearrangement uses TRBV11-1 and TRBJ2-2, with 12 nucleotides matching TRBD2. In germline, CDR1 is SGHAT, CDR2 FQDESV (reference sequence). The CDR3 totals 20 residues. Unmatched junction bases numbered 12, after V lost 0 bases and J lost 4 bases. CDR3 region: CASSLAPRRTSGAFTGELFF. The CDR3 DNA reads TGTGCCAGCAGCTTAGCGCCCCGTCGGACTAGCGGGGCGTTCACCGGGGAGCTGTTTTTT.

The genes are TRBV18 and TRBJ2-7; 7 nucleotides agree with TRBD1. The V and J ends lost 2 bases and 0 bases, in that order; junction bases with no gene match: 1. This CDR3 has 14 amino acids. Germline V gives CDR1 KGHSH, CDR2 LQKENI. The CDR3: CASSPGQDSYEQYF. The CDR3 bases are TGTGCCAGCTCACCAGGACAGGACTCCTACGAGCAGTACTTC.

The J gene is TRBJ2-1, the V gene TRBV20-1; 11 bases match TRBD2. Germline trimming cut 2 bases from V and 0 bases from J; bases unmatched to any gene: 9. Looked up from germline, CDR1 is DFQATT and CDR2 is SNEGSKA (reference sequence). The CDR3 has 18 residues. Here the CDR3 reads CSARILAGAGSSYNEQFF. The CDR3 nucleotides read TGCAGTGCTAGAATACTAGCGGGAGCTGGGAGCTCCTACAATGAGCAGTTCTTC.

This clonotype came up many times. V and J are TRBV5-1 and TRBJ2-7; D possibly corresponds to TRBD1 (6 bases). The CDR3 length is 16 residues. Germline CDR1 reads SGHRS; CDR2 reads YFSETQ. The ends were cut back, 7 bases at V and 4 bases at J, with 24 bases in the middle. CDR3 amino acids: CASQAGVQKGNYEQYF. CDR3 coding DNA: TGCGCCAGCCAAGCAGGGGTCCAAAAAGGGAATTACGAGCAGTACTTC.

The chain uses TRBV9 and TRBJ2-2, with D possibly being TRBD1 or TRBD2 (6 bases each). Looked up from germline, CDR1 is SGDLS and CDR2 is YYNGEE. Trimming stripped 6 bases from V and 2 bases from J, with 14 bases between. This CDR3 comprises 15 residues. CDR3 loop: CASNSGGRNTGELFF. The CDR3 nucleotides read TGTGCCAGCAATAGTGGGGGGCGCAACACCGGGGAGCTGTTTTTT.

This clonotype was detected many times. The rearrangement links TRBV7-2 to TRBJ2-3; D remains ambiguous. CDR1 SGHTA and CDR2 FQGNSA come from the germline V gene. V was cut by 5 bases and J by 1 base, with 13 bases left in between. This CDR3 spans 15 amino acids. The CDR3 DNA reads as TGTGCCAGCAGCCCAGAGTCCGTACGCACAGATACGCAGTATTTT. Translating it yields CASSPESVRTDTQYF.

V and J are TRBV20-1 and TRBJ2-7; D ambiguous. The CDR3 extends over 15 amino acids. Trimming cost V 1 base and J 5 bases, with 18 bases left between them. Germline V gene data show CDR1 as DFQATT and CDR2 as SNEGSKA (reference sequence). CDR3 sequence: CSARVREDLGNEQYF. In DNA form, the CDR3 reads TGCAGTGCTAGAGTGAGAGAGGACCTGGGAAACGAGCAGTACTTC.

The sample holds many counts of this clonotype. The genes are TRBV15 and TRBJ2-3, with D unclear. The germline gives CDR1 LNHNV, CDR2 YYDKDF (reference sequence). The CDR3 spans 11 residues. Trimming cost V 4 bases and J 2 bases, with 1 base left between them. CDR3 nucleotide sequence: TGTGCCACCAGCATCACAGATACGCAGTATTTT. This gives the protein CATSITDTQYF.

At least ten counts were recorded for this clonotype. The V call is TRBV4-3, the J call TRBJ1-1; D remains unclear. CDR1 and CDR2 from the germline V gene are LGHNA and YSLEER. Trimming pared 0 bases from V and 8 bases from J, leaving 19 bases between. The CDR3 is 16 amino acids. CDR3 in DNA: TGCGCCAGCAGCCAAGATCAGGCCCTCGGTCCCCCCGAAGCTTTCTTT. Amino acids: CASSQDQALGPPEAFF.

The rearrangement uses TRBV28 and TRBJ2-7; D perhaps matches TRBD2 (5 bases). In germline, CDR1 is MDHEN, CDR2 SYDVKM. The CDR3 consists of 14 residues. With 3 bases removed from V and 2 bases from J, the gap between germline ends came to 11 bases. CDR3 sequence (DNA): TGTGCCAGCAGTTTCCGGGAACCAGCCTACGAGCAGTACTTC. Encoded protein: CASSFREPAYEQYF.

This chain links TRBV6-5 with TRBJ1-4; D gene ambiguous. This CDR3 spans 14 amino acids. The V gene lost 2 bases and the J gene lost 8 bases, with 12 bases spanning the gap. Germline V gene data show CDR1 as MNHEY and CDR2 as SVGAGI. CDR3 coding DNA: TGTGCCAGCAGTTACGAGTTGCAAGCAGAAAAACTGTTTTTT. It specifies CASSYELQAEKLFF.

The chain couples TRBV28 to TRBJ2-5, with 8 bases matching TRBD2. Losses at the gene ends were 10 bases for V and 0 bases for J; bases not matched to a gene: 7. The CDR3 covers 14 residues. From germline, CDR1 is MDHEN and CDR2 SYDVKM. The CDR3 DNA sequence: TGTGCCATCAGACTAGCGAGAAACCAAGAGACCCAGTACTTC. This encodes CAIRLARNQETQYF.

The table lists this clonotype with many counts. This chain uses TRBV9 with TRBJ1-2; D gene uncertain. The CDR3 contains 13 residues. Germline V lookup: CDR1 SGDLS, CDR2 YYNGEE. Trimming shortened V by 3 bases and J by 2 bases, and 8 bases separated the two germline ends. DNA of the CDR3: TGTGCCAGCAGCGACAACTTCAACTATGGCTACACCTTC. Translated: CASSDNFNYGYTF.

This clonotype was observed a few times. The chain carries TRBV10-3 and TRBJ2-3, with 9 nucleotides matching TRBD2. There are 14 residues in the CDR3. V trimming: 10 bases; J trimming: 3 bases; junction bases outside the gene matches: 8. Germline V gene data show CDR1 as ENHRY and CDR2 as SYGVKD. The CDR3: CATGAGGRTDTQYF. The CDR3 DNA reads TGTGCCACCGGGGCGGGGGGGCGGACAGATACGCAGTATTTT.

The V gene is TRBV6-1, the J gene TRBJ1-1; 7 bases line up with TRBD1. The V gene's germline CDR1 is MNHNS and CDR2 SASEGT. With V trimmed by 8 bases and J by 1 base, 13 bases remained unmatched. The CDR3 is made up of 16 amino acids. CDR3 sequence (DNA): TGTGCCAGCCTTTCCATTCGACACAGGGGGAACACTGAAGCTTTCTTT. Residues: CASLSIRHRGNTEAFF.

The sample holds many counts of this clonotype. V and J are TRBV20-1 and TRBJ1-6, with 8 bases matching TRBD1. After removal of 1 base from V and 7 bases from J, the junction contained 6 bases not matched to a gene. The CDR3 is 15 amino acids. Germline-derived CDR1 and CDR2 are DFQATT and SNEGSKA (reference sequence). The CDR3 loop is CSARAPTGANSPLHF. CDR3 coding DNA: TGCAGTGCTAGAGCCCCGACAGGGGCGAATTCACCCCTCCACTTT.

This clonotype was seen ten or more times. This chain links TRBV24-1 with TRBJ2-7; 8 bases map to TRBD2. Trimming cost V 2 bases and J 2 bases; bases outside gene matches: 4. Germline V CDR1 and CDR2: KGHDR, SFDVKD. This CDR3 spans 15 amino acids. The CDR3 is CATSDSLAGTYEQYF. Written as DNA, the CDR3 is TGTGCCACCAGTGATTCGTTAGCGGGAACCTACGAGCAGTACTTC.

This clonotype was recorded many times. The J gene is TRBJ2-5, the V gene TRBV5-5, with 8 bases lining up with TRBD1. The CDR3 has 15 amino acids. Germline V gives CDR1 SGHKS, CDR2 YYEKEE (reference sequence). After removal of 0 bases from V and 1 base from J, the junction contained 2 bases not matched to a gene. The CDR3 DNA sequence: TGTGCCAGCAGCTTGGGGACAGGGCCCCAAGAGACCCAGTACTTC. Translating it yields CASSLGTGPQETQYF.

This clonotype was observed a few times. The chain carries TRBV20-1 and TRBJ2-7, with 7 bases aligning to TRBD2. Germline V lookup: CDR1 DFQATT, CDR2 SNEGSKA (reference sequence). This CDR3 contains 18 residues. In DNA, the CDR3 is TGCATCCCCGCAAAAGGGTCTAGCGGCCCTAAGCTGAGATCCGAGCAGTACTTC. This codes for CIPAKGSSGPKLRSEQYF.

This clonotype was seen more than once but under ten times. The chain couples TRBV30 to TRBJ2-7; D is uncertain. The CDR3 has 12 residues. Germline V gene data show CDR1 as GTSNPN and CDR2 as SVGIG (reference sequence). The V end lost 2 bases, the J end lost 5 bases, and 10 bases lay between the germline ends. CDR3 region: CAWSPTLHEQYF. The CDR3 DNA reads TGTGCCTGGAGTCCGACCCTCCACGAGCAGTACTTC.

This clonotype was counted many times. The CDR3 region is CASRSPAGPHYEQYF. The CDR3, as DNA: TGCGCCAGCAGGAGTCCGGCAGGACCCCACTACGAGCAGTACTTC. The V call is TRBV5-1, the J call TRBJ2-7, with unresolved D. From germline, CDR1 is SGHRS and CDR2 YFSETQ. Between the trimmed V and J ends, which lost 5 bases and 3 bases, there was a span of 18 bases. This CDR3 has 15 amino acids.

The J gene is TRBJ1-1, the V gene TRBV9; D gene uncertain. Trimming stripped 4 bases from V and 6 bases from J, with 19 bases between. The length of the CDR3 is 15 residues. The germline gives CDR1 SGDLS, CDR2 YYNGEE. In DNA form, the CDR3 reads TGTGCCAGCAGCCCAAGCGGCATCTCGGTGGCTGAAGCTTTCTTT. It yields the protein CASSPSGISVAEAFF. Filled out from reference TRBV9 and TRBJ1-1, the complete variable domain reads DSGVTQTPKHLITATGQRVTLRCSPRSGDLSVYWYQQSLDQGLQFLIQYYNGEERAKGNILERFSAQQFPDLHSELNLSSLELGDSALYFCASSPSGISVAEAFFGQGTRLTVV.

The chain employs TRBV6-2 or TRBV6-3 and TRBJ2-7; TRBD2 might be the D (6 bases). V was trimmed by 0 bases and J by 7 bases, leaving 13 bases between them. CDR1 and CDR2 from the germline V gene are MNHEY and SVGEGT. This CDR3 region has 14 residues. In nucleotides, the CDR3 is TGTGCCAGCAGTTACTCTTCAGGCCGGGGGGAGCAGTACTTC. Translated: CASSYSSGRGEQYF.

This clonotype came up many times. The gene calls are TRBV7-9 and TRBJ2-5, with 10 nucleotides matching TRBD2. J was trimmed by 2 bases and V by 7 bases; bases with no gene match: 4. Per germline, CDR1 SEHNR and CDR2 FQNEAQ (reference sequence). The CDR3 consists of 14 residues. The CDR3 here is CASTKREGQETQYF. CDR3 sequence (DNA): TGTGCCAGCACCAAGCGGGAGGGGCAAGAGACCCAGTACTTC.

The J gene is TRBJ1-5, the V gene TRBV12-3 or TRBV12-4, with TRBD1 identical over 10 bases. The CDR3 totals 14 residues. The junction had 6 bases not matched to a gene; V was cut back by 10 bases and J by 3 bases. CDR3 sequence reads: CATGGTGVNQPQHF. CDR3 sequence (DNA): TGTGCCACCGGGGGGACAGGGGTCAATCAGCCCCAGCATTTT.